This T cell receptor (beta chain) was observed in a study of cytomegalovirus exposure and HLA in healthy donors. The overall study: Early released data comprised about 84 million unique TCRs from HLA-typed donors.

The germline gives CDR1 SGHRS, CDR2 YFSETQ. The CDR3 covers 14 residues. Both 60 Vbeta primers and 13 Jbeta primers went into the PCR. Generated by immunoSEQ multiplex PCR, the TCRdb table keeps only in-frame clones and is missing some. In the table there are some 110,000 clones, about four fifths of which are singletons. The rearrangement joins TRBV5-1 to TRBJ2-5; the match to TRBD2 covers 9 bases. The end of the DNA is better explained by TRBJ2-7, so the J call may be wrong. The sequence came from a woman in her sixties in good health and CMV-seropositive. Sequencing used PBMCs. DNA for the CDR3: TGCGCCAGCAGAGCCAGCGGGGGGTCCTACGAGCAGTACTTC. It yields the protein CASRASGGSYEQYF.